This T cell receptor (beta chain) was sequenced for a study of blood T cells in healthy people across ages. General study results and limits: Greater diversity and more naive CD4+ cells were seen in long-lived donors than in aged donors.

Comment on this clonotype: Its antigen remains unidentified. A read error may account for a junction end that differs from germline.

There were at least 5.5 micrograms of total RNA extracted from every sample. Combining a sample-barcoded 5' primer with a J-beta primer mix, a second PCR ran for roughly 7 to 12 cycles. Each sample yielded at least 3 million CDR3-containing paired-end reads. In TCRdb, the 5' RACE reads were re-called with MiXCR into one record per CDR3 protein. Here the sample spans hundreds of thousands of distinct CDR3 sequences, roughly 26% being singletons. Germline V gene data show CDR1 as ENHRY and CDR2 as SYGVKD. The CDR3 runs to 16 residues. The sample was also linked to a second study, of T cells of mothers and their children. That work contributes: For each mother, over 8 million TCR beta CDR3 reads were obtained, and for each child, roughly 3.2 million.

The V and J genes are TRBV10-3 and TRBJ2-1, with D possibly being TRBD1 (6 bases). Sequencing input: blood. The TCR comes from a boy aged 5-17 years in good health. The CDR3 region has the DNA TGTGCCATCAATGAGTCTGCAGGGGCCATGTACAATGAGCAGTTCTTC. It specifies CAINESAGAMYNEQFF.